This T cell receptor (beta chain) was recorded in a study of blood T cell repertoires in COVID-19. In the study overall: From the United States, Italy and Spain came samples of acute and convalescent COVID-19.

Germline V lookup: CDR1 GTSNPN, CDR2 SVGIG (reference sequence). The CDR3 loop spans 13 amino acids. The V and J ends lost 5 bases and 5 bases respectively, with 15 bases between them. The assay was immunoSEQ multiplex PCR, and TCRdb's table has in-frame clones only and misses some. The table lists around 84,000 clones, 70% to 75% of them singletons, with approximately 5.7% in the top ten. This clone was counted between two and nine times. The sequence derives from a man in his fifties with active or convalescent COVID-19. The material sequenced was peripheral blood. V and J are TRBV30 and TRBJ1-2; D may be TRBD1 (6 bases). The CDR3 nucleotides read TGTGCCTGGGAACAGGGCCCAGGATATGGCTACACCTTC. As protein: CAWEQGPGYGYTF.